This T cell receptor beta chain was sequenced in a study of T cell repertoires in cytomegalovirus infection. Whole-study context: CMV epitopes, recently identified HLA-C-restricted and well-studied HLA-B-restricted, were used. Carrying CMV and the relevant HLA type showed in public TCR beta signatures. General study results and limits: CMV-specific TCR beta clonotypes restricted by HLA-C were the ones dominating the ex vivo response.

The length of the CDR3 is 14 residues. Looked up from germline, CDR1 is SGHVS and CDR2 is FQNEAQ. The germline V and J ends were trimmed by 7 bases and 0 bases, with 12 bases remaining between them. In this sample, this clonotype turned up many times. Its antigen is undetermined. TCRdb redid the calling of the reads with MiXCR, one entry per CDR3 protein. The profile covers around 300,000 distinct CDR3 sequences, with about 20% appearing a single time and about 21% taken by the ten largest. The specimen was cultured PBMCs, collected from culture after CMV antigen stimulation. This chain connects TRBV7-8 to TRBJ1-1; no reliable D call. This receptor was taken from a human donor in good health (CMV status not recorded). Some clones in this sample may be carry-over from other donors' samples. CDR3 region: CASTEAGLNTEAFF. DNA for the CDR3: TGTGCCAGCACCGAAGCTGGTTTGAACACTGAAGCTTTCTTT.